These 17 T cell receptor beta chains were sequenced from one sample in a study of blood T cell repertoires in COVID-19. Produced via immunoSEQ multiplex PCR; TCRdb's table is partial and in-frame only. The data contain some 70,000 clones, about 88% of them singletons. The material sequenced was peripheral blood. The origin of the receptors is a man aged 65-85 years with active or convalescent COVID-19.

This chain connects TRBV7-2 to TRBJ2-2; 11 bases match TRBD2. V shed 6 bases, J shed 3 bases, and the junction held 3 bases outside the gene matches. The CDR3 length is 15 residues. The V gene's germline CDR1 is SGHTA and CDR2 FQGNSA. The chain's CDR3 is CASSYSGRDTGELFF. The CDR3 nucleotides read TGTGCCAGCAGTTATAGCGGGAGGGACACCGGGGAGCTGTTTTTT.

The J gene is TRBJ1-1, the V gene TRBV12-3 or TRBV12-4, with D maybe TRBD1 (6 bases). The CDR3 consists of 13 residues. V dropped 6 bases and J dropped 10 bases, with 18 bases sitting between them. CDR3 protein: CASSLWGGAGAFF. The DNA for the CDR3 is TGTGCCAGCAGCTTGTGGGGGGGCGCCGGAGCTTTCTTT.

The rearrangement joins TRBV9 to TRBJ2-2; 8 bases map to TRBD2. Germline-derived CDR1 and CDR2 are SGDLS and YYNGEE. J was trimmed by 5 bases and V by 0 bases; bases with no gene match: 6. CDR3 length equals 16 residues. The CDR3 here is CASSVEAGGRTGELFF. The CDR3 DNA sequence: TGTGCCAGCAGCGTAGAGGCGGGAGGACGGACCGGGGAGCTGTTTTTT.

The rearrangement links TRBV14 to TRBJ1-1; no clear D. Germline V CDR1 and CDR2: SGHDN, FVKESK. The CDR3 contains 13 residues. The ends were cut back, 1 base at V and 7 bases at J, with 10 bases in the middle. The CDR3 region has the DNA TGTGCCAGCAGCCAAGTTCTTGGCGGTGAAGCTTTCTTT. It translates to CASSQVLGGEAFF.

The chain employs TRBV5-4 and TRBJ2-5, with TRBD2 matching over 15 bases. From germline, CDR1 is SGHNT and CDR2 YYREEE (reference sequence). There are 18 residues in the CDR3. V dropped 1 base and J dropped 4; count of bases not matched to a gene: 8. The CDR3 loop reads CASSLKGGLAGGSETQYF. The DNA for the CDR3 is TGTGCCAGCAGCTTGAAGGGAGGACTAGCGGGGGGGTCAGAGACCCAGTACTTC.

V usage is TRBV6-5 and J usage is TRBJ1-3, with unresolved D. Germline V gene lookup returns CDR1 MNHEY and CDR2 SVGAGI. V dropped 2 bases and J dropped 3 bases, with 8 bases sitting between them. The CDR3 runs 14 residues. The CDR3 nucleotides are TGTGCCAGCAGTTACCGATTCGGTGGAAACACCATATATTTT. The encoded protein is CASSYRFGGNTIYF.

V usage is TRBV6-4 and J usage is TRBJ2-1; the match to TRBD2 covers 7 bases. CDR3 length: 13 residues. Per germline, CDR1 MRHNA and CDR2 SNTAGT. The J segment lost 8 bases and the V segment lost 4 bases, leaving 5 bases of the junction unmatched. Written as DNA, the CDR3 is TGTGCCAGCAGTGGGGACTATGTGGATGAGCAGTTCTTC. Translation gives CASSGDYVDEQFF.

The chain links TRBV5-1 to TRBJ2-2; D unclear. The CDR3 length is 18 residues. V lost 4 bases, J lost 1 base, and 20 bases lay in between. Germline-derived CDR1 and CDR2 are SGHRS and YFSETQ. The CDR3 loop is CASSPEKLGIQNTGELFF. The CDR3, as DNA: TGCGCCAGCAGCCCGGAGAAGTTAGGTATTCAGAACACCGGGGAGCTGTTTTTT.

The chain links TRBV18 to TRBJ1-2; possibly TRBD1 for D (5 bases). Germline V CDR1 and CDR2: KGHSH, LQKENI. Trimming left V 4 bases short and J 0 bases short, with 18 bases between. The length of the CDR3 is 17 residues. The CDR3 reads CASSLLGQPTSNYGYTF. The CDR3 nucleotides are TGTGCCAGCTCACTTTTGGGGCAACCAACATCTAACTATGGCTACACCTTC.

The chain couples TRBV7-8 to TRBJ2-7, with 14 positions matching TRBD2. The CDR3 is 16 residues long. With V trimmed by 5 bases and J by 4 bases, 7 bases remained unmatched. Germline values: CDR1 SGHVS, CDR2 FQNEAQ. The CDR3 DNA reads as TGTGCCAGCAGCGCGGGACTAGCGGGGGTAGCATACGAGCAGTACTTC. Protein: CASSAGLAGVAYEQYF. The full variable domain, completed using reference TRBV7-8 and TRBJ2-7, is GAGVSQSPRYKVAKRGQDVALRCDPISGHVSLFWYQQALGQGPEFLTYFQNEAQLDKSGLPSDRFFAERPEGSVSTLKIQRTQQEDSAVYLCASSAGLAGVAYEQYFGPGTRLTVT.

This chain links TRBV7-8 with TRBJ1-4; 10 bases fit TRBD1. Germline values: CDR1 SGHVS, CDR2 FQNEAQ. The V and J ends lost 0 bases and 6 bases, in that order; junction bases with no gene match: 1. CDR3 length: 15 residues. This CDR3 reads CASSLAGQGDEKLFF. In DNA form, the CDR3 reads TGTGCCAGCAGCTTAGCCGGACAGGGGGATGAAAAACTGTTTTTT.

This rearrangement joins TRBV29-1 to TRBJ2-6; TRBD2 is a possible D gene (7 bases). There are 15 residues in the CDR3. CDR1 SQVTM and CDR2 ANQGSEA come from the germline V gene. The germline V and J ends were trimmed by 2 bases and 0 bases, with 8 bases remaining between them. The CDR3: CSVERGGSGANVLTF. In DNA form, the CDR3 reads TGCAGCGTTGAAAGGGGGGGCTCTGGGGCCAACGTCCTGACTTTC.

The chain couples TRBV5-1 to TRBJ2-2, with D hard to call. The CDR3 loop spans 15 amino acids. The germline gives CDR1 SGHRS, CDR2 YFSETQ. V lost 0 bases and J lost 5, with 11 bases in between. The CDR3 loop is CASSLAQQNTGELFF. The CDR3 region has the DNA TGCGCCAGCAGCTTGGCCCAACAGAATACCGGGGAGCTGTTTTTT.

V gene TRBV6-1 combines with J gene TRBJ1-4; possible D gene TRBD1, 6 bases. Trimming stripped 3 bases from V and 0 bases from J, with 11 bases between. This CDR3 has 16 amino acids. CDR1 MNHNS and CDR2 SASEGT come from the germline V gene. CDR3 in amino acids: CASSDRGGATNEKLFF. The CDR3, as DNA: TGTGCCAGCAGTGATAGGGGGGGGGCAACTAATGAAAAACTGTTTTTT.

The chain has TRBV5-1 and TRBJ2-7; D is undetermined. The CDR3 runs to 14 residues. The germline gives CDR1 SGHRS, CDR2 YFSETQ. V was trimmed by 4 bases and J by 5 bases, leaving 16 bases between them. The CDR3 sequence is CASSPIDSRDEQYF. Here the CDR3 DNA reads TGCGCCAGCAGCCCAATTGATAGTCGGGACGAGCAGTACTTC.

The chain has TRBV19 and TRBJ1-4, with D unresolved. The CDR3 covers 15 residues. Germline V gene lookup returns CDR1 LNHDA and CDR2 SQIVND (reference sequence). Trimming removed 2 bases at V and 0 bases at J, with 7 bases between. This CDR3 is CASSISSATNEKLFF. Written as DNA, the CDR3 is TGTGCCAGTAGTATATCCAGCGCAACTAATGAAAAACTGTTTTTT. The variable domain in full, completed from reference TRBV19 and TRBJ1-4, reads DGGITQSPKYLFRKEGQNVTLSCEQNLNHDAMYWYRQDPGQGLRLIYYSQIVNDFQKGDIAEGYSVSREKKESFPLTVTSAQKNPTAFYLCASSISSATNEKLFFGSGTQLSVL.

This clone was observed a handful of times. This sequence joins TRBV14 and TRBJ2-1, with 9 bases that match TRBD2. J gave up 11 bases and V 4 bases, and 12 bases lay outside the gene matches. The CDR3 sequence is 15 residues long. CDR1 SGHDN and CDR2 FVKESK come from the germline V gene. This chain's CDR3 is CASSPERGALVKQFF. The CDR3 coding sequence is TGTGCCAGCAGCCCGGAGCGGGGGGCCCTGGTTAAGCAGTTCTTC.